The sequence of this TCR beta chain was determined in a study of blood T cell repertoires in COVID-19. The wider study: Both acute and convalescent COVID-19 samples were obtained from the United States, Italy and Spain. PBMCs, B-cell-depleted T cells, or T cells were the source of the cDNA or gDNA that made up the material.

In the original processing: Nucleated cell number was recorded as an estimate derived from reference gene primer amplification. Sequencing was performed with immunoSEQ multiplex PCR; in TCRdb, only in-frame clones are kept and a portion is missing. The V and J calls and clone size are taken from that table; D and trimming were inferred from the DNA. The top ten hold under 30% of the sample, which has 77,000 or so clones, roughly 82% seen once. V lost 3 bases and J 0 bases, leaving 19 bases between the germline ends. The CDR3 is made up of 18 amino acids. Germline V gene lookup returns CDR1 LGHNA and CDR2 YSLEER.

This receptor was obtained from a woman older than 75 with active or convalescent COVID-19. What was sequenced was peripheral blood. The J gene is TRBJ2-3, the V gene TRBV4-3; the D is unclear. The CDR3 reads CASSHPFRSHQSTDTQYF. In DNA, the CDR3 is TGCGCCAGCAGCCACCCATTTCGATCTCATCAGAGCACAGATACGCAGTATTTT.